This T cell receptor (beta chain) was recorded in a study of glioma-infiltrating T cells. The sample holds many counts of this clonotype. The CDR3 length is 12 residues. Germline assignment: CDR1 LNHDA and CDR2 SQIVND (reference sequence). V was shortened by 0 bases and J by 8 bases, with 7 bases between the two germline ends. TCR alpha and beta CDR3 regions were amplified from RNA using iRepertoire nested multiplex PCR. MiXCR, run by TCRdb on the multiplex PCR reads, gives a single entry per CDR3 protein. This sample has approximately 110,000 distinct CDR3 sequences, with roughly 23% found just once.

This chain uses TRBV19 with TRBJ1-2, with no clear D. The sequence was collected from a human donor with low-grade glioma or glioblastoma, undergoing nonglioma brain surgery, or in good health (not recorded which). Sequencing was performed on glioma tissue, nonneoplastic brain tissue, or PBMCs (not recorded which). CDR3 residues: CASSIDRIGYTF. The CDR3 region has the DNA TGTGCCAGTAGTATAGACCGTATAGGCTACACCTTC.